The 32 T cell receptor beta chains below come from one sample, sequenced in a study of cytomegalovirus exposure and HLA in healthy donors. A multiplex PCR was run with 60 Vbeta primers and 13 Jbeta primers. Here immunoSEQ multiplex PCR was the method, and the copy in TCRdb shows in-frame clones only, minus some. In the table there are approximately 200,000 clones, about four fifths of which are singletons. Material for sequencing was PBMCs. The receptors were gathered from a woman in her 30s in good health and CMV-seropositive.

Only one count was recorded for this clone. The V and J genes are TRBV2 and TRBJ1-2; D gene ambiguous. CDR1 is SNHLY, CDR2 FYNNEI, per germline. V lost 6 bases and J 2 bases, leaving 25 bases between the germline ends. The CDR3 runs 18 residues. This CDR3 reads CASSPPMSERNINYGYTF. As DNA, the CDR3 is TGTGCCAGCAGCCCTCCGATGAGCGAACGAAATATAAACTATGGCTACACCTTC.

This clone came up a few times. This chain links TRBV6-5 with TRBJ1-3; TRBD1 is a possible D gene (6 bases). V shed 4 bases and J shed 4 bases, with 11 bases lying between them. Per germline, CDR1 MNHEY and CDR2 SVGAGI. The CDR3 spans 14 residues. In nucleotides, the CDR3 is TGTGCCAGCAGTTCCTTCACAGGGGGAAACACCATATATTTT. Protein: CASSSFTGGNTIYF.

This chain uses TRBV29-1 with TRBJ2-5; 7 bases fit TRBD2. Per germline, CDR1 SQVTM and CDR2 ANQGSEA. V shed 5 bases and J 1 base; nucleotides not matched to a gene: 4. This CDR3 comprises 13 residues. Here the CDR3 reads CSVSGTIQETQYF. The CDR3, as DNA: TGCAGCGTTTCCGGGACTATCCAAGAGACCCAGTACTTC. Looking up the rest from reference TRBV29-1 and TRBJ2-5 gives the full variable domain: SAVISQKPSRDICQRGTSLTIQCQVDSQVTMMFWYRQQPGQSLTLIATANQGSEATYESGFVIDKFPISRPNLTFSTLTVSNMSPEDSSIYLCSVSGTIQETQYFGPGTRLLVL.

This clone has just one count. The chain is built from TRBV5-1 and TRBJ2-3; tentatively, D is TRBD2 (5 bases). Between the trimmed V and J ends, which lost 4 bases and 0 bases, there was a span of 15 bases. Germline V gives CDR1 SGHRS, CDR2 YFSETQ. The CDR3 has 16 residues. The DNA of the CDR3 is TGCGCCAGCAGCCTTCTTGTGGGCGGGAGCACAGATACGCAGTATTTT. Amino acid sequence: CASSLLVGGSTDTQYF.

The chain couples TRBV21-1 to TRBJ2-5; TRBD2 was called by the table and not checked on the DNA. TRBV21-1 is assigned pseudogene status. The CDR3 loop spans 14 amino acids. CDR3 loop: CASSKDGRKETQYF. Written as DNA, the CDR3 is TGTGCCAGCAGCAAAGACGGGAGGAAAGAGACCCAGTACTTC.

The chain carries TRBV7-2 and TRBJ2-5; perhaps TRBD2 as D (6 bases). Trimming left V 5 bases short and J 2 bases short, with 9 bases between. There are 13 residues in the CDR3. In germline, CDR1 is SGHTA, CDR2 FQGNSA. The CDR3 loop reads CASSTGLQETQYF. In nucleotides, the CDR3 is TGTGCCAGCAGCACGGGACTGCAAGAGACCCAGTACTTC.

The V gene is TRBV10-3, the J gene TRBJ2-3, with D perhaps TRBD2 (5 bases). This CDR3 is built from 14 residues. In germline, CDR1 is ENHRY, CDR2 SYGVKD. V dropped 8 bases and J dropped 3 bases, with 15 bases sitting between them. The CDR3: CAIAAGYQTDTQYF. CDR3 in DNA: TGTGCCATCGCCGCGGGTTACCAAACAGATACGCAGTATTTT.

The rearrangement uses TRBV7-9 and TRBJ1-1; TRBD1 might be the D (5 bases). The V gene's germline CDR1 is SEHNR and CDR2 FQNEAQ (reference sequence). CDR3 length: 16 residues. Trimming took off 4 bases at V and 3 bases at J, with 18 bases between the two ends. This CDR3 reads CASSSPSSTGDTEAFF. The CDR3 nucleotides read TGTGCCAGCAGCTCCCCATCTAGCACGGGGGACACTGAAGCTTTCTTT. Supplemented by reference TRBV7-9 and TRBJ1-1, the full variable domain reads DTGVSQNPRHKITKRGQNVTFRCDPISEHNRLYWYRQTLGQGPEFLTYFQNEAQLEKSRLLSDRFSAERPKGSFSTLEIQRTEQGDSAMYLCASSSPSSTGDTEAFFGQGTRLTVV.

This chain links TRBV6-5 with TRBJ1-2, with 8 bases fitting TRBD1. Germline V CDR1 and CDR2: MNHEY, SVGAGI. This CDR3 has 15 residues. V was pared by 6 bases and J by 4 bases, with 10 bases of the junction left unmatched. CDR3: CASREPGQAAYGYTF. The CDR3 nucleotides read TGTGCCAGCAGGGAACCGGGACAGGCTGCCTATGGCTACACCTTC.

This clone appeared a few times. This chain uses TRBV15 with TRBJ1-2, with D perhaps TRBD1 (5 bases). V lost 1 base, J lost 3 bases, and 12 bases lay in between. The germline CDR1 and CDR2 sequences are LNHNV and YYDKDF (reference sequence). The CDR3 totals 15 residues. As DNA, the CDR3 is TGTGCCACCAGCAGAGCTGGAGGGACCGACTATGGCTACACCTTC. Translation: CATSRAGGTDYGYTF. Supplemented by reference TRBV15 and TRBJ1-2, the full variable domain reads DAMVIQNPRYQVTQFGKPVTLSCSQTLNHNVMYWYQQKSSQAPKLLFHYYDKDFNNEADTPDNFQSRRPNTSFCFLDIRSPGLGDTAMYLCATSRAGGTDYGYTFGSGTRLTVV.

About this clone: The germline gene is not matched at one end of the junction; a read error may be the cause. This sample includes further DNA sequences coding for the same CDR3. V usage is TRBV19 and J usage is TRBJ2-7, with TRBD2 matching 12 bases. The CDR3 has 16 residues. Germline V gene lookup returns CDR1 LNHDA and CDR2 SQIVND (reference sequence). CDR3 coding DNA: TGTGCCAGTAGTACCCGGACTAGCGGGGTTTCCTATGAGCAGTACTTC. Translation: CASSTRTSGVSYEQYF.

The rearrangement uses TRBV28 and TRBJ1-2; no clear D gene. The CDR3 contains 11 residues. Germline V gives CDR1 MDHEN, CDR2 SYDVKM. V was pared by 7 bases and J by 3 bases, with 6 bases between. The CDR3: CASKRDYGYTF. CDR3 in DNA: TGTGCCAGCAAGAGGGACTATGGCTACACCTTC.

J is TRBJ2-1 and V is TRBV7-2; D might be TRBD2 (6 bases). Looked up from germline, CDR1 is SGHTA and CDR2 is FQGNSA. The CDR3 has 16 amino acids. Trimming removed 0 bases from V and 2 bases from J, with 11 bases in between. The CDR3 protein is CASSLAGGDPYNEQFF. The CDR3, as DNA: TGTGCCAGCAGCTTAGCTGGCGGGGACCCCTACAATGAGCAGTTCTTC.

The chain recombines TRBV5-1 with TRBJ1-5; the match to TRBD1 covers 10 bases. From germline, CDR1 is SGHRS and CDR2 YFSETQ. This CDR3 spans 14 amino acids. V lost 4 bases to trimming and J lost 5 bases; unmatched junction nucleotides: 3. The CDR3 DNA follows: TGCGCCAGCAGCCCGACAGGGGGCGATCAGCCCCAGCATTTT. Protein sequence: CASSPTGGDQPQHF. Drawing the rest from reference TRBV5-1 and TRBJ1-5, the complete variable domain is KAGVTQTPRYLIKTRGQQVTLSCSPISGHRSVSWYQQTPGQGLQFLFEYFSETQRNKGNFPGRFSGRQFSNSRSEMNVSTLELGDSALYLCASSPTGGDQPQHFGDGTRLSIL.

The V call is TRBV7-3, the J call TRBJ1-1, with a tentative D call TRBD1 (5 bases). Germline lookup yields CDR1 SGHTA and CDR2 FQGTGA. CDR3 length: 16 residues. The V and J ends lost 1 base and 4 bases respectively, with 16 bases between them. The CDR3 here is CASSLSPAGWGTEAFF. The CDR3 DNA reads TGTGCCAGCAGCTTAAGTCCCGCAGGGTGGGGCACTGAAGCTTTCTTT.

The CDR3 DNA follows: TGTGCCAGTACCCTGATGGGCCTCGACTATGGCTACACCTTC. Its protein product is CASTLMGLDYGYTF. The chain couples TRBV19 to TRBJ1-2; D call uncertain. CDR3 length equals 14 residues. V shed 7 bases and J shed 3 bases, with 15 bases lying between them. The V gene's germline CDR1 is LNHDA and CDR2 SQIVND (reference sequence).

The V call is TRBV5-1, the J call TRBJ2-7; a weak D match, TRBD2 (6 bases). The CDR3 sequence is 15 residues long. CDR1 is SGHRS, CDR2 YFSETQ, per germline. V gave up 4 bases and J gave up 0 bases, with 14 bases separating them. The CDR3 DNA reads TGCGCCAGCAGCCCCTGGGACTCAAGCTCCTACGAGCAGTACTTC. Protein sequence: CASSPWDSSSYEQYF.

This rearrangement joins TRBV7-9 to TRBJ2-5, with 8 bases identical to TRBD2. The junction had 5 bases not matched to a gene; V was cut back by 5 bases and J by 0 bases. There are 15 residues in the CDR3. Germline assignment: CDR1 SEHNR and CDR2 FQNEAQ (reference sequence). For the CDR3, the DNA is TGTGCCAGCAGCCCTCGGGGGGGATACCAAGAGACCCAGTACTTC. Its protein is CASSPRGGYQETQYF.

The chain employs TRBV6-5 and TRBJ2-5; 10 bases fit TRBD1. The J call may not be correct, given that the DNA end is closer to TRBJ2-7. There are 13 residues in the CDR3. Germline loops: CDR1 MNHEY, CDR2 SVGAGI. The CDR3 loop reads CASSRDRGYEQYF. CDR3 in DNA: TGTGCCAGCAGTCGGGACAGGGGCTACGAGCAGTACTTC.

This clone was picked up one time. The V call is TRBV11-3, the J call TRBJ2-7; tentatively, D is TRBD2 (6 bases). V gave up 6 bases and J gave up 3 bases, with 18 bases separating them. The CDR3 runs 15 residues. The V gene's germline CDR1 is SGHNT and CDR2 YENEEA. The CDR3 loop reads CASSLNTGEHYEQYF. The CDR3 nucleotides are TGTGCCAGCAGTTTAAACACGGGAGAACACTACGAGCAGTACTTC.

The genes are TRBV27 and TRBJ2-2; tentative D call: TRBD1 (5 bases). CDR1 is MNHEY and CDR2 is SMNVEV in the germline V gene (reference sequence). The V gene lost 5 bases and the J gene lost 0 bases, with 16 bases spanning the gap. The CDR3 sequence is 17 residues long. The CDR3 protein is CASSSRWGGTNTGELFF. The DNA of the CDR3 is TGTGCCAGCAGTAGTCGATGGGGCGGTACGAACACCGGGGAGCTGTTTTTT.

The chain links TRBV2 to TRBJ1-2; TRBD1 agrees at 7 bases. With V trimmed by 4 bases and J by 4 bases, 9 bases remained unmatched. The CDR3 totals 15 residues. Germline assignment: CDR1 SNHLY and CDR2 FYNNEI. The CDR3 coding sequence is TGTGCCAGCAGTGCGGAGACTTCAGGGGGCTATGGCTACACCTTC. This translates into CASSAETSGGYGYTF.

The chain recombines TRBV6-1 with TRBJ1-1; TRBD1 is a possible D gene (6 bases). Germline assignment: CDR1 MNHNS and CDR2 SASEGT. V was cut by 4 bases and J by 5 bases, with 11 bases left in between. CDR3 length: 13 residues. In DNA form, the CDR3 reads TGTGCCAGCAGTGGCACAGGGAGAACTGAAGCTTTCTTT. This translates into CASSGTGRTEAFF.

The rearrangement links TRBV14 to TRBJ2-1; no reliable D call. The V gene lost 3 bases and the J gene lost 0 bases, with 15 bases spanning the gap. Germline CDR1 reads SGHDN; CDR2 reads FVKESK. The CDR3 runs to 17 residues. This CDR3 is CASSHRPGRSSYNEQFF. CDR3 sequence (DNA): TGTGCCAGCAGCCATCGTCCCGGCCGGAGCTCCTACAATGAGCAGTTCTTC.

This clone appeared a single time. The chain links TRBV27 to TRBJ1-3; tentative D call: TRBD1 (6 bases). Per germline, CDR1 MNHEY and CDR2 SMNVEV (reference sequence). This CDR3 spans 17 amino acids. V was clipped by 5 bases and J by 4 bases, with 21 bases between them. CDR3 coding DNA: TGTGCCAGCAGTCCTGAGGGTTTGGGGGCGCTGGGAAACACCATATATTTT. As protein: CASSPEGLGALGNTIYF.

CDR3 nucleotide sequence: TGTGCCAGCAGCCCTAGACTGGGACAGGGGGCAGGTGGCTACACCTTC. This translates into CASSPRLGQGAGGYTF. The V gene is TRBV5-6, the J gene TRBJ1-2, with TRBD1 matching 12 bases. CDR1 SGHDT and CDR2 YYEEEE come from the germline V gene. The CDR3 is made up of 16 amino acids. The trim removed 4 bases at V and 7 bases at J, leaving 11 bases unmatched.

The J gene is TRBJ1-2, the V gene TRBV5-1; the D gene is possibly TRBD1 (5 bases). V lost 4 bases, J lost 4 bases, and 20 bases lay in between. The CDR3 totals 16 residues. Germline CDR1 and CDR2: SGHRS and YFSETQ. This CDR3 reads CASSAFTGLGSYGYTF. DNA of the CDR3: TGCGCCAGCAGCGCCTTTACAGGCCTAGGAAGCTATGGCTACACCTTC.

The J gene is TRBJ1-4, the V gene TRBV5-6; D is unclear. The CDR3 loop spans 15 amino acids. The V gene lost 2 bases and the J gene lost 3 bases, with 11 bases spanning the gap. CDR1 and CDR2 (germline): SGHDT, YYEEEE. This CDR3 reads CASSFLHRPNEKLFF. CDR3 nucleotides: TGTGCCAGCAGCTTCCTTCACAGACCTAATGAAAAACTGTTTTTT.

The rearrangement joins TRBV7-9 to TRBJ1-2; no definite D call. This CDR3 is 14 amino acids long. V was shortened by 1 base and J by 5 bases, with 11 bases between the two germline ends. Per germline, CDR1 SEHNR and CDR2 FQNEAQ (reference sequence). For the CDR3, the DNA is TGTGCCAGCAGCTTAGACAACGGGAGGTATGGCTACACCTTC. This gives the protein CASSLDNGRYGYTF. The full variable domain, in which reference TRBV7-9 and TRBJ1-2 provide the parts outside the CDR3, is DTGVSQNPRHKITKRGQNVTFRCDPISEHNRLYWYRQTLGQGPEFLTYFQNEAQLEKSRLLSDRFSAERPKGSFSTLEIQRTEQGDSAMYLCASSLDNGRYGYTFGSGTRLTVV.

The chain uses TRBV5-4 and TRBJ1-6, with 7 bases lining up with TRBD1. There are 15 residues in the CDR3. Germline trimming cut 0 bases from V and 9 bases from J; bases unmatched to any gene: 6. Germline V gene data show CDR1 as SGHNT and CDR2 as YYREEE (reference sequence). This chain's CDR3 is CASSLEGAVGSPLHF. As DNA, the CDR3 is TGTGCCAGCAGCTTGGAGGGGGCGGTAGGTTCACCCCTCCACTTT.

The genes are TRBV7-2 and TRBJ2-7; a possible D gene is TRBD1 (6 bases). Germline V CDR1 and CDR2: SGHTA, FQGNSA. There are 15 residues in the CDR3. The V gene lost 2 bases and the J gene lost 0 bases, with 11 bases spanning the gap. CDR3 DNA: TGTGCCAGCAGCTTAAAAGACAGGCTCTCCTACGAGCAGTACTTC. This translates into CASSLKDRLSYEQYF. Looking up the rest from reference TRBV7-2 and TRBJ2-7 gives the full variable domain: GAGVSQSPSNKVTEKGKDVELRCDPISGHTALYWYRQSLGQGLEFLIYFQGNSAPDKSGLPSDRFSAERTGGSVSTLTIQRTQQEDSAVYLCASSLKDRLSYEQYFGPGTRLTVT.

The CDR3 region has the DNA TGTGCCAGCAGCCATCCTTTTCGGGACAAGACCTACGAGCAGTACTTC. This translates into CASSHPFRDKTYEQYF. The chain links TRBV11-2 to TRBJ2-7; tentative D call: TRBD1 (6 bases). The CDR3 sequence is 16 residues long. CDR1 SGHAT and CDR2 FQNNGV come from the germline V gene. Trimming stripped 5 bases from V and 2 bases from J, with 19 bases between.